This entry lists 5 T cell receptor beta chains sequenced from one sample in a study of Ad26.COV2.S vaccination and SARS-CoV-2 variants. Method: immunoSEQ multiplex PCR; TCRdb's copy keeps in-frame clones and lacks some. The sample lists about 680,000 clones; 70% to 90% were seen once. Treatment indicated: some 20 received Ad26.COV2.S at low or high dose, single or two shots; about 5 received placebo; per-sample allocation not given. After the first vaccine or placebo injection, samples were drawn on day 63. Here the sequenced sample was peripheral blood, taken in a trial of Ad26.COV2.S vaccine versus placebo. Source of these receptors: a person between 18 and 59 years old who received the Ad26.COV2.S COVID-19 vaccine or a placebo.

The chain recombines TRBV18 with TRBJ2-1; TRBD1 might be the D (6 bases). Per the germline V gene, CDR1 is KGHSH and CDR2 is LQKENI. V shed 5 bases and J shed 5 bases, with 10 bases lying between them. The CDR3 is 13 residues long. The CDR3 is CASSSGQNNEQFF. The CDR3 region has the DNA TGTGCCAGCTCATCCGGACAGAACAATGAGCAGTTCTTC. Using reference TRBV18 and TRBJ2-1 for the parts outside the CDR3, the full variable domain is NAGVMQNPRHLVRRRGQEARLRCSPMKGHSHVYWYRQLPEEGLKFMVYLQKENIIDESGMPKERFSAEFPKEGPSILRIQQVVRGDSAAYFCASSSGQNNEQFFGPGTRLTVL.

The rearrangement uses TRBV12-2 and TRBJ2-3; the table calls TRBD2, which could not be checked here. TRBV12-2 is marked as a pseudogene. The CDR3 has 17 amino acids. Here the CDR3 reads CASRLVESGGEVDTQYF. In DNA form, the CDR3 reads TGTGCAAGTCGCTTAGTGGAGAGCGGGGGGGAGGTAGATACGCAGTATTTT.

This chain uses TRBV2 with TRBJ2-3; TRBD1 is a possible D gene (5 bases). CDR1 and CDR2 from the germline V gene are SNHLY and FYNNEI. V lost 8 bases, J lost 4 bases, and 16 bases lay in between. This CDR3 has 14 residues. For the CDR3, the DNA is TGTGCCAGCGCACCCAGGGTGTTGGCAGATACGCAGTATTTT. Residues: CASAPRVLADTQYF.

The rearrangement joins TRBV3-1 (or the pseudogene TRBV3-2) to TRBJ1-1, with a possible D match to TRBD1 (5 bases). Germline loops: CDR1 LGHDT, CDR2 YNNKEL (reference sequence). The CDR3 length is 17 residues. V gave up 4 bases and J gave up 1 base, with 19 bases separating them. The CDR3: CASSPTLGGGQNTEAFF. CDR3 nucleotide sequence: TGTGCCAGCAGCCCAACGCTGGGAGGCGGACAGAACACTGAAGCTTTCTTT.

This chain connects TRBV4-1 to TRBJ2-3, with 7 bases matching TRBD2. V lost 0 bases, J lost 3 bases, and 9 bases stayed unmatched. CDR1 and CDR2 (germline): MGHRA, YSYEKL. The CDR3 consists of 17 residues. CDR3 in DNA: TGCGCCAGCAGCCAAGATTTGCCGGGGGGTTGGACAGATACGCAGTATTTT. It codes for CASSQDLPGGWTDTQYF.